Listed below are T cell receptor beta chains from one sample, sequenced in a study of T cells in Graves' hyperthyroidism and ophthalmopathy. MiXCR was run by TCRdb on the multiplex PCR reads, yielding one entry per CDR3 protein. The sample shows hundreds of thousands of distinct CDR3 sequences, roughly 14% of them seen only once. The sample comprised blood. The source of these receptors is a woman in her 40s with Graves' ophthalmopathy. Both conserved end residues are part of each CDR3. D genes are given only for firm matches. For some rows the clone size is stated as once, few or many, or as a class when expanded; others skip it.

size	D	V	J	CDR3	DNA
few	-	TRBV6-2/TRBV6-3	TRBJ1-2	CASSDGTHGRYGYTF	TGTGCCAGCAGTGACGGGACCCATGGCCGCTATGGCTACACCTTC
many	TRBD1	TRBV20-1	TRBJ1-2	CSASPPGTANYGYTF	TGCAGTGCTAGTCCCCCAGGGACAGCTAACTATGGCTACACCTTC
-	-	TRBV20-1	TRBJ1-5	CSARGGANQPQHF	TGCAGTGCTAGGGGTGGGGCCAATCAGCCCCAGCATTTT
-	-	TRBV29-1	TRBJ2-5	CSAQGTGETQYF	TGCAGCGCACAGGGTACGGGAGAGACCCAGTACTTC
many	-	TRBV10-3	TRBJ2-2	CAISDGQSVGELFF	TGTGCCATCAGTGATGGACAGTCGGTCGGGGAGCTGTTTTTT
many	-	TRBV6-1	TRBJ1-1	CASSIRGGAEAFF	TGTGCCAGCAGCATCAGGGGTGGGGCTGAAGCTTTCTTT
many	-	TRBV5-1	TRBJ2-2	CASSLRNFPPGELFF	TGCGCCAGCAGCTTAAGAAACTTCCCACCCGGGGAGCTGTTTTTT
few	TRBD2	TRBV12-3/TRBV12-4	TRBJ2-2	CASSLGTSGRAGELFF	TGTGCCAGCAGTTTGGGTACTAGCGGGAGAGCCGGGGAGCTGTTTTTT
-	TRBD2	TRBV9	TRBJ2-7	CASSVAGSGMYEQYF	TGTGCCAGCAGCGTAGCGGGTAGCGGGATGTACGAGCAGTACTTC
-	-	TRBV30	TRBJ1-1	CAWDGNTEAFF	TGTGCCTGGGATGGGAACACTGAAGCTTTCTTT
-	-	TRBV20-1	TRBJ2-5	CSARDKSGIETQYF	TGCAGTGCTAGAGATAAGAGCGGAATAGAGACCCAGTACTTC
many	TRBD1	TRBV12-3/TRBV12-4	TRBJ1-2	CASSFTGDHGYTF	TGTGCCAGCAGTTTTACAGGGGACCATGGCTACACCTTC
many	TRBD1	TRBV28	TRBJ2-2	CASSFSAGTDTGELFF	TGTGCCAGCAGTTTTTCAGCCGGGACAGACACCGGGGAGCTGTTTTTT
many	-	TRBV27	TRBJ1-1	CASSPDTNTEAFF	TGTGCCAGCAGCCCTGACACGAACACTGAAGCTTTCTTT
many	-	TRBV6-1	TRBJ1-2	CASSEASYAGYGYTF	TGTGCCAGCAGTGAGGCTTCCTACGCCGGCTATGGCTACACCTTC
many	TRBD1	TRBV11-1	TRBJ1-1	CASSPLAGTGYTEAFF	TGTGCCAGCAGCCCTCTAGCAGGGACAGGATACACTGAAGCTTTCTTT
many	TRBD1	TRBV4-1	TRBJ1-5	CASSQTDRVDRWPQHF	TGCGCCAGCAGCCAGACGGACAGGGTAGATCGTTGGCCCCAGCATTTT
many	TRBD1	TRBV4-1	TRBJ2-2	CASSQDVQGRISNTGELFF	TGCGCCAGCAGCCAAGACGTACAGGGGCGAATCTCTAACACCGGGGAGCTGTTTTTT
many	TRBD2	TRBV6-1	TRBJ2-5	CASSLLLGTSGSETQYF	TGTGCCAGCAGCCTACTATTAGGGACTAGCGGGAGTGAGACCCAGTACTTC
many	TRBD2	TRBV11-2	TRBJ2-5	CASSLVVGGVGETQYF	TGTGCCAGCAGCTTAGTGGTTGGGGGGGTTGGAGAGACCCAGTACTTC
many	-	TRBV11-3	TRBJ2-5	CASSQTTGNQETQYF	TGTGCCAGCAGCCAAACGACAGGAAACCAAGAGACCCAGTACTTC
few	-	TRBV28	TRBJ2-2	CASSLYLGEAGELFF	TGTGCCAGCAGTTTATACCTGGGCGAGGCCGGGGAGCTGTTTTTT
many	-	TRBV12-3/TRBV12-4	TRBJ2-2	CASRYRATGELFF	TGTGCCAGCAGGTACAGGGCCACCGGGGAGCTGTTTTTT
many	-	TRBV27	TRBJ1-1	CASSLRGRSAEAFF	TGTGCCAGCAGTTTAAGGGGTCGGTCGGCTGAAGCTTTCTTT
few	-	TRBV5-1	TRBJ1-2	CASSPIARQNYGYTF	TGCGCCAGCAGCCCGATAGCCCGACAGAACTATGGCTACACCTTC
few	TRBD1	TRBV28	TRBJ2-2	CASRAQTGTGGTGELFF	TGTGCCAGCAGGGCTCAAACCGGGACAGGGGGTACCGGGGAGCTGTTTTTT
many	-	TRBV5-1	TRBJ2-7	CASSLSADSYEQYF	TGCGCCAGCAGCTTGTCAGCTGACTCCTACGAGCAGTACTTC
many	-	TRBV7-8	TRBJ1-1	CASSWDRGMNTEAFF	TGTGCCAGCAGCTGGGATCGGGGAATGAACACTGAAGCTTTCTTT
many	TRBD2	TRBV11-2	TRBJ2-5	CASSLGSGGQETQYF	TGTGCCAGCAGCTTAGGTTCGGGAGGGCAAGAGACCCAGTACTTC
-	-	TRBV20-1	TRBJ1-1	CSARGSPLGTEAFF	TGCAGTGCTAGAGGTTCACCCCTAGGAACTGAAGCTTTCTTT
many	-	TRBV27	TRBJ2-7	CASSLSESYEQYF	TGTGCCAGCAGTTTGTCGGAGTCCTACGAGCAGTACTTC
many	TRBD2	TRBV12-3/TRBV12-4	TRBJ2-2	CASSLWLAGGTGELFF	TGTGCCAGCAGTTTATGGCTAGCGGGAGGGACCGGGGAGCTGTTTTTT
many	TRBD1	TRBV6-2/TRBV6-3	TRBJ1-1	CASSYWNRGNTEAFF	TGTGCCAGCAGTTACTGGAACAGGGGAAACACTGAAGCTTTCTTT
-	-	TRBV3-1	TRBJ1-5	CASSQVGDQPQHF	TGTGCCAGCAGCCAAGTCGGAGACCAGCCCCAGCATTTT
-	-	TRBV18	TRBJ2-7	CASSPYPQSSYEQYF	TGTGCCAGCTCACCATATCCCCAAAGCTCCTACGAGCAGTACTTC
many	-	TRBV5-1	TRBJ1-2	CASSLDREPYGYTF	TGCGCCAGCAGCTTGGACAGGGAGCCCTATGGCTACACCTTC
-	TRBD2	TRBV11-1	TRBJ2-5	CASSELAGETQYF	TGTGCCAGCAGCGAGCTAGCGGGAGAGACCCAGTACTTC
many	TRBD1	TRBV6-5	TRBJ2-2	CASSYGDSANTGELFF	TGTGCCAGCAGTTACGGGGACAGCGCGAACACCGGGGAGCTGTTTTTT